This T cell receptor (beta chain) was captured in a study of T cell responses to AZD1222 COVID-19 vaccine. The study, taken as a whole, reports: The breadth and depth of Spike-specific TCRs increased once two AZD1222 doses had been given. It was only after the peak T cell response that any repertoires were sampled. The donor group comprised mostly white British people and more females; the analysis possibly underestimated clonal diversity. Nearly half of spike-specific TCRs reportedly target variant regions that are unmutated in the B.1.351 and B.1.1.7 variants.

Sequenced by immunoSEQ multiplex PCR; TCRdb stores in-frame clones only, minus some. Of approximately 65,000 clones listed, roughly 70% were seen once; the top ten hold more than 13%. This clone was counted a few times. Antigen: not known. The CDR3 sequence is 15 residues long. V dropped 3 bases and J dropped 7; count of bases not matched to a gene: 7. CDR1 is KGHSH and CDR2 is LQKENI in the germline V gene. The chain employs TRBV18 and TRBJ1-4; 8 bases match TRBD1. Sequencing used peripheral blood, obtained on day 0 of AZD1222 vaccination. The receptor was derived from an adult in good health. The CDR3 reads CASSPQDREGEKLFF. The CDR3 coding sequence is TGTGCCAGCTCACCCCAGGACAGGGAGGGTGAAAAACTGTTTTTT. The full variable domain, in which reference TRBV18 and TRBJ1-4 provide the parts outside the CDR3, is NAGVMQNPRHLVRRRGQEARLRCSPMKGHSHVYWYRQLPEEGLKFMVYLQKENIIDESGMPKERFSAEFPKEGPSILRIQQVVRGDSAAYFCASSPQDREGEKLFFGSGTQLSVL.